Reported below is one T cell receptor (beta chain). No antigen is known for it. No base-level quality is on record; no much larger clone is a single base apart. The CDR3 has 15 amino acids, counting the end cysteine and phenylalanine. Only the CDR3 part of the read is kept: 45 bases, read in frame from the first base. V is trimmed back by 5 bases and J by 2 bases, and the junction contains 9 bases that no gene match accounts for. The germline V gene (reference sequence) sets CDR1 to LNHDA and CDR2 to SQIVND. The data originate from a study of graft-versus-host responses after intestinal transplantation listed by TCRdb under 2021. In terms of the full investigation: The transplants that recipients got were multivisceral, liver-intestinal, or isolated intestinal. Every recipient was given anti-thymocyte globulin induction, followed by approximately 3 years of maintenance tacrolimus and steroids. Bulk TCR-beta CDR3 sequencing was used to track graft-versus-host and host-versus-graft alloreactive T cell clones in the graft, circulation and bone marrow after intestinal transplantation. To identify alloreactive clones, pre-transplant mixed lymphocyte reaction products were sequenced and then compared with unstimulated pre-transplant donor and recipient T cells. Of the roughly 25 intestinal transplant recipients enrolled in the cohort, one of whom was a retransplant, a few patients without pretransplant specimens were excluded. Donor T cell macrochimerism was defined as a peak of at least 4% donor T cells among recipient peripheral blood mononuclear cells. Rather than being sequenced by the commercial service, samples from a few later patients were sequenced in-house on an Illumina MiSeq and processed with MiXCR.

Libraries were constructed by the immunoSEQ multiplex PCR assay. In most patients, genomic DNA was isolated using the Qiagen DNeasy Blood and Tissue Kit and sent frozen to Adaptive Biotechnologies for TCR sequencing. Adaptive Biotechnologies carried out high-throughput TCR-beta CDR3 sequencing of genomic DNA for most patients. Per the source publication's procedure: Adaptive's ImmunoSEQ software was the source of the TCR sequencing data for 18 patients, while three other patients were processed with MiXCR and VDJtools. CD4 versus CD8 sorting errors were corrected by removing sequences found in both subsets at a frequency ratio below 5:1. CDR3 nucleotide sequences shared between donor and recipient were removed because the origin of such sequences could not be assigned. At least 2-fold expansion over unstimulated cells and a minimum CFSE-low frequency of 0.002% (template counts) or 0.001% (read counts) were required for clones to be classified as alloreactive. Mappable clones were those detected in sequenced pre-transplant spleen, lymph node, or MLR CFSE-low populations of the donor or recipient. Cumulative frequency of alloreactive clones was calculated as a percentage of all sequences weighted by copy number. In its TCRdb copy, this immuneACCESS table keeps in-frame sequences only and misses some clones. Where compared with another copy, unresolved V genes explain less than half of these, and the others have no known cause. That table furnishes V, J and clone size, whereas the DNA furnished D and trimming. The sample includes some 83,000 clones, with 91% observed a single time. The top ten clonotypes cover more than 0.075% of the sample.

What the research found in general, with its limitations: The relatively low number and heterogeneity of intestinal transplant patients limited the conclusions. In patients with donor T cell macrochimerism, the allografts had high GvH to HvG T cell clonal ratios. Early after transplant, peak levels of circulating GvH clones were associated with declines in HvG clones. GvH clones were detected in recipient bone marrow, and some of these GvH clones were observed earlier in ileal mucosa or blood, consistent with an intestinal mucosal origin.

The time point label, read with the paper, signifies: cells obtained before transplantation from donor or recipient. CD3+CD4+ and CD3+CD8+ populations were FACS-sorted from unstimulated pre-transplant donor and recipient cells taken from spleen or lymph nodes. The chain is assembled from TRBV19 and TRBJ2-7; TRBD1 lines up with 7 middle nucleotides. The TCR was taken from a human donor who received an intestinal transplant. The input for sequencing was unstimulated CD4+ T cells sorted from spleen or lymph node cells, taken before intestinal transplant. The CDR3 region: CASSYTGDIAYEQYF. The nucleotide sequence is TGTGCCAGTAGTTATACAGGGGATATAGCCTACGAGCAGTACTTC.